What follows are 15 T cell receptor beta chains derived from one specimen sequenced in a study of blood T cell repertoires in COVID-19 (TCRdb year 2020). The method was the immunoSEQ multiplex PCR assay. TCRdb re-hosts the immuneACCESS table, in-frame sequences only. Its copies lack some clones; in the studies checked, an unresolved V gene accounts for under half of them, and the cause for the rest is not known. The sample table records approximately 300,000 clones; about four fifths of these occur just once. The top ten constitute approximately 14% of the sample. Input material: peripheral blood. The receptors here all came from an older person with COVID-19, enrolled during active disease.

The V and J genes are TRBV5-1 and TRBJ2-3; the match to TRBD2 covers 8 bases. Per germline, CDR1 SGHRS and CDR2 YFSETQ. The CDR3 contains 16 residues. V lost 0 bases and J lost 4; bases outside the gene matches: 7. The CDR3 is CASSLGGRGAADTQYF. The DNA for the CDR3 is TGCGCCAGCAGCTTGGGAGGGCGGGGGGCCGCAGATACGCAGTATTTT.

This chain uses TRBV4-3 with TRBJ2-7; 9 bases align to TRBD1. The CDR3 is 17 amino acids. Germline CDR1 reads LGHNA; CDR2 reads YSLEER. The J segment lost 2 bases and the V segment lost 0 bases, leaving 8 bases of the junction unmatched. CDR3 DNA: TGCGCCAGCAGCCAAGATAGGACAGGGGCTCATGCCTACGAGCAGTACTTC. It specifies CASSQDRTGAHAYEQYF.

Here the CDR3 reads CAISERGQANEQFF. DNA of the CDR3: TGTGCCATCAGTGAGCGGGGACAGGCGAATGAGCAGTTCTTC. This chain joins TRBV10-3 and TRBJ2-1, with 8 bases identical to TRBD1. The V gene's germline CDR1 is ENHRY and CDR2 SYGVKD. The CDR3 consists of 14 residues. Trimming at V came to 2 bases and at J to 7 bases, leaving 4 bases not matched to a gene.

The V call is TRBV24-1, the J call TRBJ2-7; D might be TRBD1 (6 bases). V shed 7 bases and J shed 0 bases, with 9 bases lying between them. Germline loops: CDR1 KGHDR, CDR2 SFDVKD. This CDR3 spans 13 amino acids. Written as DNA, the CDR3 is TGTGCCACCAGCCACAGGGACTCCTACGAGCAGTACTTC. As protein: CATSHRDSYEQYF.

The genes are TRBV5-1 and TRBJ1-2; no firm D call. Trimming removed 0 bases at V and 0 bases at J, with 9 bases between. Per germline, CDR1 SGHRS and CDR2 YFSETQ. This CDR3 spans 15 amino acids. The CDR3 nucleotides are TGCGCCAGCAGCTTGGTACTCGCCTCTAACTATGGCTACACCTTC. It specifies CASSLVLASNYGYTF. The full variable domain, completed using reference TRBV5-1 and TRBJ1-2, is KAGVTQTPRYLIKTRGQQVTLSCSPISGHRSVSWYQQTPGQGLQFLFEYFSETQRNKGNFPGRFSGRQFSNSRSEMNVSTLELGDSALYLCASSLVLASNYGYTFGSGTRLTVV.

This chain uses TRBV12-3 or TRBV12-4 with TRBJ1-2; tentatively, D is TRBD1 (6 bases). V was shortened by 8 bases and J by 7 bases, with 17 bases between the two germline ends. The CDR3 extends over 13 amino acids. DNA of the CDR3: TGTGCCAGCGGGGACACTGCCTTGGGTGGCTACACCTTC. Translation gives CASGDTALGGYTF.

The chain has TRBV7-8 and TRBJ2-2, with TRBD2 matching 13 bases. The V gene's germline CDR1 is SGHVS and CDR2 FQNEAQ. CDR3 length: 17 residues. The trim removed 6 bases at V and 7 bases at J, leaving 11 bases unmatched. The CDR3 region has the DNA TGTGCCAGCAGTTCAACTAGCGGGAGGGGTGTCGGCGGGGAGCTGTTTTTT. Translating gives CASSSTSGRGVGGELFF.

The chain carries TRBV2 and TRBJ2-5; a weak D match, TRBD2 (5 bases). The CDR3 totals 15 residues. CDR1 and CDR2 (germline): SNHLY, FYNNEI. Between the trimmed V and J ends, which lost 6 bases and 2 bases, there was a span of 16 bases. For the CDR3, the DNA is TGTGCCAGCAGCGTGCTTATAGCGTCACAAGAGACCCAGTACTTC. Protein: CASSVLIASQETQYF.

The DNA for the CDR3 is TGCAGCGCCTGTGCGGCGCCGAATCAGCCCCAGCATTTT. This gives the protein CSACAAPNQPQHF. The chain recombines TRBV29-1 with TRBJ1-5; D not resolved. The ends were cut back, 7 bases at V and 4 bases at J, with 14 bases in the middle. The germline gives CDR1 SQVTM, CDR2 ANQGSEA. CDR3 length equals 13 residues.

This clone was observed a handful of times. The CDR3 DNA reads TGTGCCACCAGCAAATCCCCGACAGGCGGAGGCAATCAGCCCCAGCATTTT. Translation: CATSKSPTGGGNQPQHF. The chain recombines TRBV15 with TRBJ1-5, with TRBD1 as a possible D gene (6 bases). Deletions cut 4 bases from V and 2 bases from J, with 18 bases between. Germline CDR1 is LNHNV and CDR2 is YYDKDF (reference sequence). The CDR3 has 17 residues.

J is TRBJ1-5 and V is TRBV6-2 or TRBV6-3, with 7 nucleotides matching TRBD1. V dropped 4 bases and J dropped 4; count of bases not matched to a gene: 10. This CDR3 contains 16 residues. Germline V gives CDR1 MNHEY, CDR2 SVGEGT. The CDR3 bases are TGTGCCAGCAGTTCGGAGGGACAGCCACCTAATCAGCCCCAGCATTTT. This gives the protein CASSSEGQPPNQPQHF.

V usage is TRBV18 and J usage is TRBJ2-1; D is undetermined. Trimming pared 4 bases from V and 6 bases from J, leaving 19 bases between. The length of the CDR3 is 16 residues. Germline lookup yields CDR1 KGHSH and CDR2 LQKENI. The CDR3 reads CASSLKPPAGLNEQFF. The CDR3 region has the DNA TGTGCCAGCTCACTAAAACCGCCGGCAGGCCTCAATGAGCAGTTCTTC.

The chain recombines TRBV7-2 with TRBJ1-2, with 8 bases lining up with TRBD1. Germline V gene sequence: CDR1 SGHTA, CDR2 FQGNSA. The length of the CDR3 is 17 residues. V lost 5 bases, J lost 5 bases, and 16 bases stayed unmatched. This CDR3 reads CASSQSRGRGLYYGYTF. The CDR3 DNA reads TGTGCCAGCAGCCAAAGCAGGGGGCGAGGCCTCTATTATGGCTACACCTTC. The entire variable domain, with the rest obtained from reference TRBV7-2 and TRBJ1-2, is as follows: GAGVSQSPSNKVTEKGKDVELRCDPISGHTALYWYRQSLGQGLEFLIYFQGNSAPDKSGLPSDRFSAERTGGSVSTLTIQRTQQEDSAVYLCASSQSRGRGLYYGYTFGSGTRLTVV.

This clone has only one observation. This chain uses TRBV6-5 with TRBJ2-6; D ambiguous. There are 13 residues in the CDR3. V lost 9 bases, J lost 0 bases, and 6 bases lay in between. Germline CDR1 reads MNHEY; CDR2 reads SVGAGI. In DNA form, the CDR3 reads TGTGCCAGTAGAAGCTCTGGGGCCAACGTCCTGACTTTC. This encodes CASRSSGANVLTF.

This clone was found a few times. This sequence joins TRBV7-9 and TRBJ2-5, with 10 bases lining up with TRBD2. This CDR3 is built from 19 residues. V trimming: 2 bases; J trimming: 4 bases; junction bases outside the gene matches: 16. CDR1 SEHNR and CDR2 FQNEAQ come from the germline V gene (reference sequence). CDR3 protein: CASSLSSGRQRQPPETQYF. CDR3 bases: TGTGCCAGCAGCTTATCTAGCGGGAGACAAAGGCAACCCCCAGAGACCCAGTACTTC.